Included here is one T cell receptor beta chain sequence, with context. As yet, its antigen is unknown. One end of the junction does not line up with germline, which may come from a read error. This entry comes from a study of cytomegalovirus exposure and HLA in healthy donors. Study-wide results and limits: Within an earlier analysis, most TCR beta V segments proved productive either about 90% or about 30% of the time. Several V segments, TRBV6-2 and TRBV6-3 among them, could not be told apart and were dropped. Several of the most significant clusters appeared linked to common viral pathogens, based on a later analysis.

Vbeta (60) and Jbeta (13) primers were used in the PCR. The method was immunoSEQ multiplex PCR; TCRdb's version includes in-frame clones alone and lacks a portion of them. The sample lists approximately 120,000 clones; around 77% were seen once. Germline V lookup: CDR1 SGHTA, CDR2 FQGNSA. CDR3 length: 16 amino acids. Input material: PBMCs. The chain links TRBV7-2 to TRBJ2-7; 10 bases align to TRBD2. This clonotype originated in a man aged 45-60 years in good health and CMV-seronegative. The CDR3 nucleotides are TGTGCCAGCAGCCAGTCGGGACTAGCGAGCGCCTACGAGCAGTGCTTC. Translated: CASSQSGLASAYEQCF.